This T cell receptor (beta chain) derives from a study of vaccination effects on CD4 cells after COVID-19. Study-wide results and limits: Missing from the study were early post-infection timepoints, and its convalescent patients were few.

Libraries were prepared by immunoSEQ multiplex PCR; TCRdb keeps only in-frame clonotypes and omits some of them. The table has tens of thousands of clones, roughly three quarters seen once. Of note for this clone: The antigen is undetermined.

V lost 7 bases to trimming and J lost 2 bases, with 6 bases between them. The CDR3 runs to 12 residues. Germline-derived CDR1 and CDR2 are LNHNV and YYDKDF (reference sequence). The culture ran for roughly ten days, and then CD4+ T cells were isolated. V gene TRBV15 combines with J gene TRBJ2-1; D is ambiguous. The sample consisted of CD4+ T cells from PBMCs cultured without peptide, taken before COVID-19 vaccination. The clonotype originates from a human donor who had a prior SARS-CoV-2 infection. The CDR3, as DNA: TGTGCCACCAAAGCCCCCTACAATGAGCAGTTCTTC. This codes for CATKAPYNEQFF.